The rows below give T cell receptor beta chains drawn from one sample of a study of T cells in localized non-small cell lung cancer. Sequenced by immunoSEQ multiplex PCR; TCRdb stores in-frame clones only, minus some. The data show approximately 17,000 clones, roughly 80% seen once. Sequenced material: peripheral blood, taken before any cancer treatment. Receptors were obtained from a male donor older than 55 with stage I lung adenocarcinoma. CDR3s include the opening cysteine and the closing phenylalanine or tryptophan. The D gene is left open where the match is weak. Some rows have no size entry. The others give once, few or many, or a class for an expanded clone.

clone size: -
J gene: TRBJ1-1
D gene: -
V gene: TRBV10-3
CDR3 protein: CACSGTQRVSEAFF
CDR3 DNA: TGTGCCTGCAGCGGGACTCAGAGGGTGTCTGAAGCTTTCTTT

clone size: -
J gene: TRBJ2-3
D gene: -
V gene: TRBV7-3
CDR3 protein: CASSLRQGTDTQYF
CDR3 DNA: TGTGCCAGCAGCTTACGACAGGGCACAGATACGCAGTATTTT

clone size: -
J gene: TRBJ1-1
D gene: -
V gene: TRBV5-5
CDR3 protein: CASSLPPTGEFEAFF
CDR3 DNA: TGTGCCAGCAGCTTGCCCCCTACGGGGGAATTTGAAGCTTTCTTT

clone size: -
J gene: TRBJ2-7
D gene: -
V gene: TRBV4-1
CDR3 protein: CASSLRTEAGEQYF
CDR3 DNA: TGCGCCAGCAGCCTCAGGACGGAAGCAGGGGAGCAGTACTTC

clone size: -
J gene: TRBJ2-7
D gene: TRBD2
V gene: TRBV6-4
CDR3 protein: CASSFLLAAPYEQYF
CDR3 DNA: TGTGCCAGCAGTTTTTTACTAGCGGCCCCCTACGAGCAGTACTTC

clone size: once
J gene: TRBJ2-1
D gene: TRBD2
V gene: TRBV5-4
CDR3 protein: CASSLVPSGMYNEQFF
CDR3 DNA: TGTGCCAGCAGCTTGGTTCCTAGCGGGATGTACAATGAGCAGTTCTTC

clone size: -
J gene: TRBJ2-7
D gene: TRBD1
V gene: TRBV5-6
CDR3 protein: CASSPYRTGEIEQYF
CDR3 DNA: TGTGCCAGCAGCCCGTACAGGACAGGGGAGATCGAGCAGTACTTC

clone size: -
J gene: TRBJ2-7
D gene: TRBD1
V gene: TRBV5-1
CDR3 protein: CASSFAQGVDEQYF
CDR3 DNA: TGCGCCAGCAGCTTTGCGCAGGGGGTCGACGAGCAGTACTTC

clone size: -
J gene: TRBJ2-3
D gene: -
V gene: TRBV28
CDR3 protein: CASSLRGRGDTQYF
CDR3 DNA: TGTGCCAGCAGTCTAAGGGGCCGGGGAGATACGCAGTATTTT

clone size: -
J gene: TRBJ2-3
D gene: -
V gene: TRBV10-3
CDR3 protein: CAISEGESDTQYF
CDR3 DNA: TGTGCCATCTCGGAAGGGGAGTCAGATACGCAGTATTTT

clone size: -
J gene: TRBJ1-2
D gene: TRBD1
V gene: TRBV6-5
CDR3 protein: CASAPGTGGSYGYTF
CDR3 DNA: TGTGCCAGCGCACCCGGGACAGGGGGCTCCTATGGCTACACCTTC

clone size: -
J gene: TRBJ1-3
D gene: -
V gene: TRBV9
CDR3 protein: CASSVGLTDSGNTIYF
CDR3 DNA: TGTGCCAGCAGCGTAGGCCTCACTGACTCTGGAAACACCATATATTTT

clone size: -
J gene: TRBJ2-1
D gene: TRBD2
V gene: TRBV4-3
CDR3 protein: CASSQEMTSGRAWNEQFF
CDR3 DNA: TGCGCCAGCAGCCAAGAGATGACTAGCGGGAGGGCTTGGAATGAGCAGTTCTTC

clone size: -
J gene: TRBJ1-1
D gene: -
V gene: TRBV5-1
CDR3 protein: CASSYSGVQEKAFF
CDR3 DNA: TGCGCCAGCAGCTACAGCGGGGTTCAAGAAAAAGCTTTCTTT

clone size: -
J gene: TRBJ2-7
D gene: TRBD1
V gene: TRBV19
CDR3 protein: CATQDRGVSYEQYF
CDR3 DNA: TGTGCCACTCAAGACAGGGGAGTCTCCTACGAGCAGTACTTC

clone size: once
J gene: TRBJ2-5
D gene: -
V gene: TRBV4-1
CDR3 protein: CARSGTRQETQYF
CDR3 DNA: TGCGCCAGATCCGGGACAAGGCAAGAGACCCAGTACTTC

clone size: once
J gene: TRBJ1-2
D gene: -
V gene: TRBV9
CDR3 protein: CASSVARGGRSDDYGYTF
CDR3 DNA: TGTGCCAGCAGCGTAGCCCGTGGGGGGAGGTCGGATGACTATGGCTACACCTTC

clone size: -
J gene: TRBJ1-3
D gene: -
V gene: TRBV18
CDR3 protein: CASSPVTDSGNTIYF
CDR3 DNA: TGTGCCAGCTCACCAGTTACGGACTCTGGAAACACCATATATTTT

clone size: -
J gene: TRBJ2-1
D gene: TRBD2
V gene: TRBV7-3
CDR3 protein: CASSPSGTSSAYNEQFF
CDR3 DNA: TGTGCCAGCAGCCCCTCCGGGACTAGTTCGGCCTACAATGAGCAGTTCTTC

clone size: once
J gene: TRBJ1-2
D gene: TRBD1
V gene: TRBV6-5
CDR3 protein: CASSLTGPYYGYTF
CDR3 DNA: TGTGCCAGCAGTTTGACAGGGCCTTACTATGGCTACACCTTC

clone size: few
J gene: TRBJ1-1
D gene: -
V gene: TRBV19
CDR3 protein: CARQGTEAFF
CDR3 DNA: TGTGCCAGACAGGGTACTGAAGCTTTCTTT

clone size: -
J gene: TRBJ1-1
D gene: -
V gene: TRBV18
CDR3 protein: CASSPGSSNTEAFF
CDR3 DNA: TGTGCCAGCTCACCGGGCAGCAGTAACACTGAAGCTTTCTTT

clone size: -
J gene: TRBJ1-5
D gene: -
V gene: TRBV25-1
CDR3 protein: CASSEVATAEYSNQPQHF
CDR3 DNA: TGTGCCAGCAGTGAAGTTGCGACAGCTGAATATAGCAATCAGCCCCAGCATTTT

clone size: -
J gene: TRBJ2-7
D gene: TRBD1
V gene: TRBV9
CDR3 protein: CASSPKGSGTALYYEQYF
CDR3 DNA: TGTGCCAGCAGCCCCAAAGGATCGGGGACAGCACTATACTACGAGCAGTACTTC

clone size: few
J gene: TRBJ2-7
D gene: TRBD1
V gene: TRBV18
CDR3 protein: CASSPMGTGENEQYF
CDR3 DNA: TGTGCCAGCTCACCCATGGGGACAGGGGAAAACGAGCAGTACTTC

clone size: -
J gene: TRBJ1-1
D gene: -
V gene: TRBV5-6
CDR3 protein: CASRMEGWGTEAFF
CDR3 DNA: TGTGCCAGCAGAATGGAGGGTTGGGGAACTGAAGCTTTCTTT

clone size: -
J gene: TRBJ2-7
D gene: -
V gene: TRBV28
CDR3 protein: CASSFWTGSSYEQYF
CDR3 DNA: TGTGCCAGCAGTTTTTGGACGGGCTCCTCCTACGAGCAGTACTTC